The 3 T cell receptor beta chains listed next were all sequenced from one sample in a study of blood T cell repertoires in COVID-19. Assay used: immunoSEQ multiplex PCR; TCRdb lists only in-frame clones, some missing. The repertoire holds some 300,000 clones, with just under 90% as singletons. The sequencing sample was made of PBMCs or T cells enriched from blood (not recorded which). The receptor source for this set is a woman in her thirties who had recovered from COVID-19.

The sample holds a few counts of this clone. This CDR3 reads CASSDGNRGNSPLHF. The CDR3 DNA reads TGTGCCAGCAGTGATGGAAACAGGGGTAATTCACCCCTCCACTTT. The chain has TRBV6-4 and TRBJ1-6, with 7 bases matching TRBD1. The V and J ends lost 3 bases and 6 bases, in that order; junction bases with no gene match: 5. Germline V lookup: CDR1 MRHNA, CDR2 SNTAGT. The CDR3 is 15 residues long.

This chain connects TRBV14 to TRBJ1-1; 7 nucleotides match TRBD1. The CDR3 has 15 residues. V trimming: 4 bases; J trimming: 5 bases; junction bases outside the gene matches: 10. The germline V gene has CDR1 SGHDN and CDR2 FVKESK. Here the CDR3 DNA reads TGTGCCAGCAGCCCGCTCGGAACAGGGGATACTGAAGCTTTCTTT. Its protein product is CASSPLGTGDTEAFF.

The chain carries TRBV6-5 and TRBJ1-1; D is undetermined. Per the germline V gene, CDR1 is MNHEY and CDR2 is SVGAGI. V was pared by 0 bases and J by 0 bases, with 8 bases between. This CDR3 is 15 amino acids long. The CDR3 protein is CASSYSTTMNTEAFF. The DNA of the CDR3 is TGTGCCAGCAGTTACTCGACAACCATGAACACTGAAGCTTTCTTT.